This T cell receptor (beta chain) was sequenced during a study of T cells after posttransplantation cyclophosphamide. With regard to this clone: Its target is unknown.

The related graft donor's blood sample was taken on the day of bone marrow donation. Per the germline V gene, CDR1 is SEHNR and CDR2 is FQNEAQ (reference sequence). The length of the CDR3 is 13 residues. Trimming left V 1 base short and J 5 bases short, with 6 bases between. The repertoire was sequenced with immunoSEQ multiplex PCR; TCRdb's copy has only in-frame clones and lacks some. This table has about 21,000 clones, approximately 98% appearing once. Study outcomes and limitations: Donor-recipient repertoire similarity was low at 1-2 months, rising over year one.

The genes are TRBV7-9 and TRBJ2-1; D is perhaps TRBD1 (6 bases). The sequenced sample was naive CD8+ T cells sorted from PBMCs. This clonotype was sampled from a man in his forties in good health, CMV-negative, and a related stem cell transplant donor. The CDR3 here is CASSLDRDNEQFF. The DNA of the CDR3 is TGTGCCAGCAGCTTAGACAGGGACAATGAGCAGTTCTTC.